This TCR beta chain was profiled in a study of CD8 T cells in ankylosing spondylitis. Regarding the study as a whole: What appeared characteristic of ankylosing spondylitis blood was a TCR beta motif of eight highly homologous variants. In the blood and synovial fluid of reactive arthritis, some motif variants had been previously reported.

The CDR3 runs 15 residues. Germline V gene lookup returns CDR1 SGHRS and CDR2 YFSETQ. Trimming removed 4 bases at V and 4 bases at J, with 17 bases between. Preparation of TCR beta libraries was done by quantitative 5'-RACE with molecular barcodes. MiXCR, run by TCRdb on the 5' RACE reads, gives a single entry per CDR3 protein. Here the sample spans about 510,000 distinct CDR3 sequences, 5.3% being singletons. This clonotype was recorded many times. Its cognate antigen is unknown. Sequences were obtained from blood, either unsorted or a sorted T cell fraction (not recorded which). J is TRBJ1-2 and V is TRBV5-1, with D tentatively TRBD1 (5 bases). The sequence derives from a male donor with ankylosing spondylitis. In nucleotides, the CDR3 is TGCGCCAGCAGCCTGAATACGGACAAGGGCTATGGCTACACCTTC. This gives the protein CASSLNTDKGYGYTF.